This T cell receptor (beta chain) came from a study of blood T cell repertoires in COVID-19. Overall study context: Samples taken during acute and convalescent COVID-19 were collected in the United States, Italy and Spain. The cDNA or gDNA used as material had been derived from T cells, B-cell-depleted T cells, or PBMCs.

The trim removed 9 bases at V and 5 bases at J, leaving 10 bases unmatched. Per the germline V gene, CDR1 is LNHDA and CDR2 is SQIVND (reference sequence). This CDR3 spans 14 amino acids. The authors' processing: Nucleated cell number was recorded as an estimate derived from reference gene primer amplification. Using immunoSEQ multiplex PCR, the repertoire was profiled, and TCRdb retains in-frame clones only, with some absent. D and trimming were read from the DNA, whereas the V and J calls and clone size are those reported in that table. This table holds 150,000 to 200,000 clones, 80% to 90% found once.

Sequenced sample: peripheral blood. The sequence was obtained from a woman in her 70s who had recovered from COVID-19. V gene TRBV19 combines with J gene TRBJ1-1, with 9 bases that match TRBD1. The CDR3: CASARGTGLTEAFF. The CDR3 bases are TGTGCCAGCGCCCGCGGGACAGGGTTGACTGAAGCTTTCTTT.